The 24 T cell receptor beta chains given below trace back to one sample, sequenced in a study of T cells after yellow fever vaccination. TCRdb reanalysed the 5' RACE reads using MiXCR and keeps one entry per CDR3 protein. The sample lists around 310,000 distinct CDR3 sequences, 8.5% to 10% occurring once. The starting material was PBMCs, obtained on the day of the first yellow fever vaccination. The receptors were gathered from a man in his late teens or twenties who received the YFV17D yellow fever vaccine.

This clonotype occurred a few times. The chain has TRBV2 and TRBJ1-5; D gene ambiguous. Trimming cost V 8 bases and J 0 bases, with 11 bases left between them. The CDR3 consists of 14 residues. The V gene's germline CDR1 is SNHLY and CDR2 FYNNEI. The CDR3 is CASALEYSNQPQHF. CDR3 DNA sequence: TGTGCCAGCGCACTAGAGTATAGCAATCAGCCCCAGCATTTT.

This clonotype was seen a handful of times. CDR3 bases: TGTGCCAGCAGTGAACTCGACTCCTCCTACGAGCAGTACTTC. Protein sequence: CASSELDSSYEQYF. The chain links TRBV25-1 to TRBJ2-7; D is unclear. Germline values: CDR1 MGHDK, CDR2 SYGVNS. The CDR3 loop spans 14 amino acids. V dropped 2 bases and J dropped 0 bases, with 8 bases sitting between them.

V is TRBV12-3 or TRBV12-4 and J is TRBJ2-5, with D unresolved. Trimming took off 0 bases at V and 7 bases at J, with 6 bases between the two ends. This CDR3 has 12 amino acids. CDR3 amino acids: CASSLARWTQYF. CDR3 nucleotides: TGTGCCAGCAGTTTAGCGAGGTGGACCCAGTACTTC.

In its sample, this clonotype was seen many times. V is TRBV10-3 and J is TRBJ2-5; D might be TRBD1 (5 bases). There are 13 residues in the CDR3. V lost 7 bases and J lost 3, with 12 bases in between. Per the germline V gene, CDR1 is ENHRY and CDR2 is SYGVKD. This CDR3 is CAITKDREETQYF. Here the CDR3 DNA reads TGTGCCATCACGAAAGACAGAGAAGAGACCCAGTACTTC.

This clonotype was seen many times. V usage is TRBV10-2 and J usage is TRBJ2-3; D is ambiguous. There are 11 residues in the CDR3. Between the trimmed V and J ends, which lost 4 bases and 5 bases, there was a span of 4 bases. Per germline, CDR1 WSHSY and CDR2 SAAADI. CDR3 nucleotides: TGCGCCAGCAGTGCAATAGATACGCAGTATTTT. Protein sequence: CASSAIDTQYF.

This clonotype occurred many times. The chain combines TRBV10-3 with TRBJ2-7, with D perhaps being TRBD1 or TRBD2 (7 bases each). The CDR3 totals 13 residues. Germline lookup yields CDR1 ENHRY and CDR2 SYGVKD. V lost 8 bases and J lost 4, with 15 bases in between. The CDR3 DNA reads as TGTGCCATCGGAACCCAGGGGGGGTACGAGCAGTACGTC. This translates into CAIGTQGGYEQYV.

This clonotype was seen a handful of times. The CDR3 reads CASSLVWAGGELFF. The DNA of the CDR3 is TGCGCCAGCAGCTTGGTATGGGCTGGCGGGGAGCTGTTTTTT. The chain carries TRBV5-1 and TRBJ2-2; no clear D. The CDR3 runs to 14 residues. Trimming pared 0 bases from V and 7 bases from J, leaving 10 bases between. The germline V gene has CDR1 SGHRS and CDR2 YFSETQ.

The table lists this clonotype with a few counts. The genes are TRBV5-1 and TRBJ2-3, with D unclear. The V end lost 1 base, the J end lost 7 bases, and 7 bases lay between the germline ends. The CDR3 contains 12 residues. Germline CDR1 is SGHRS and CDR2 is YFSETQ. For the CDR3, the DNA is TGCGCCAGCAGCTTGTCTGGACATACGCAGTATTTT. This translates into CASSLSGHTQYF.

The CDR3 loop is CASSLKRGDEKLFF. CDR3 nucleotides: TGCGCCAGCAGCTTGAAGCGGGGAGATGAAAAACTGTTTTTT. The gene calls are TRBV5-1 and TRBJ1-4, with D hard to call. Germline CDR1 reads SGHRS; CDR2 reads YFSETQ. V lost 1 base, J lost 6 bases, and 10 bases lay in between. The length of the CDR3 is 14 residues.

Ten or more counts support this clonotype. The chain is built from TRBV7-9 and TRBJ1-4; TRBD1 is a possible D gene (6 bases). The CDR3 length is 16 residues. CDR1 and CDR2 (germline): SEHNR, FQNEAQ (reference sequence). V lost 1 base and J lost 1, with 10 bases in between. CDR3 in amino acids: CASSLGFRGTNEKLFF. The CDR3 nucleotides are TGTGCCAGCAGCTTAGGTTTCAGGGGAACTAATGAAAAACTGTTTTTT. Full variable domain (outside the CDR3, taken from reference TRBV7-9 and TRBJ1-4): DTGVSQNPRHKITKRGQNVTFRCDPISEHNRLYWYRQTLGQGPEFLTYFQNEAQLEKSRLLSDRFSAERPKGSFSTLEIQRTEQGDSAMYLCASSLGFRGTNEKLFFGSGTQLSVL.

The chain is built from TRBV7-8 and TRBJ2-1, with 9 bases matching TRBD1. The CDR3 sequence is 14 residues long. V shed 5 bases, J shed 7 bases, and the junction held 6 bases outside the gene matches. Germline V gives CDR1 SGHVS, CDR2 FQNEAQ. CDR3: CASSTRDRANEQFF. As DNA, the CDR3 is TGTGCCAGCAGCACCCGGGACAGGGCGAATGAGCAGTTCTTC.

In this sample, this clonotype turned up many times. The CDR3 sequence: CASSLQGALNTEAFF. The CDR3 nucleotides are TGCGCCAGCAGCTTGCAGGGGGCCTTGAACACTGAAGCTTTCTTT. The chain joins TRBV5-1 to TRBJ1-1; TRBD1 matches 8 bases. Germline CDR1 and CDR2: SGHRS and YFSETQ. V lost 1 base to trimming and J lost 0 bases; unmatched junction nucleotides: 2. The CDR3 totals 15 residues.

This clonotype showed up just once. The chain couples TRBV20-1 to TRBJ2-1; 7 nucleotides align to TRBD1. Germline assignment: CDR1 DFQATT and CDR2 SNEGSKA (reference sequence). The V and J ends lost 5 bases and 4 bases, in that order; junction bases with no gene match: 8. The CDR3 length is 14 residues. The DNA of the CDR3 is TGCAGTGCTGAGCCGGGACAGTCATACAATGAGCAGTTCTTC. It encodes CSAEPGQSYNEQFF.

This clonotype occurred many times. The V gene is TRBV4-3, the J gene TRBJ2-7, with a possible D match to TRBD1 (6 bases). Trimming shortened V by 3 bases and J by 7 bases, and 19 bases separated the two germline ends. Germline CDR1 is LGHNA and CDR2 is YSLEER. CDR3 length equals 15 residues. This CDR3 is CASSQSPNRVQEQYF. CDR3 sequence (DNA): TGCGCCAGCAGCCAGAGCCCGAACAGGGTCCAGGAGCAGTACTTC.

This clonotype has more than one count but fewer than ten. V and J are TRBV28 and TRBJ2-3; the D call may be TRBD1 or TRBD2 (5 bases each). Between the trimmed V and J ends, which lost 7 bases and 0 bases, there was a span of 17 bases. Germline CDR1 and CDR2: MDHEN and SYDVKM. The CDR3 covers 16 residues. CDR3 sequence (DNA): TGTGCCAGCATTGACCAGGGACGATCTAGCACAGATACGCAGTATTTT. This codes for CASIDQGRSSTDTQYF.

The chain has TRBV3-1 and TRBJ1-2; weak D call: TRBD1 (5 bases). Germline values: CDR1 LGHDT, CDR2 YNNKEL (reference sequence). The CDR3 spans 16 residues. Trimming removed 1 base at V and 2 bases at J, with 14 bases between. The CDR3 here is CASSQGRAPTNYGYTF. The CDR3, as DNA: TGTGCCAGCAGCCAAGGCAGGGCTCCCACGAACTATGGCTACACCTTC.

This clonotype was seen at least ten times. The chain employs TRBV3-1 and TRBJ2-5; D might be TRBD1 or TRBD2, each matching 5 bases. This CDR3 is built from 13 residues. Germline V gene lookup returns CDR1 LGHDT and CDR2 YNNKEL (reference sequence). V was cut by 5 bases and J by 5 bases, with 12 bases left in between. CDR3 in amino acids: CASSGGLVETQYF. DNA for the CDR3: TGTGCCAGCAGCGGGGGTCTGGTGGAGACCCAGTACTTC.

This clonotype was seen a few times. The rearrangement links TRBV5-6 to TRBJ1-4; unclear D gene. Looked up from germline, CDR1 is SGHDT and CDR2 is YYEEEE. The V end was cut by 1 base, the J end by 8 bases, with 12 bases between. This CDR3 contains 14 residues. The CDR3 sequence: CASSLQTLSEKLFF. The CDR3 DNA follows: TGTGCCAGCAGCTTGCAGACGCTATCAGAAAAACTGTTTTTT.

V and J are TRBV5-1 and TRBJ1-6; 8 nucleotides line up with TRBD1. Germline trimming cut 0 bases from V and 5 bases from J; bases unmatched to any gene: 1. Germline V gives CDR1 SGHRS, CDR2 YFSETQ. The CDR3 extends over 15 amino acids. For the CDR3, the DNA is TGCGCCAGCAGCTTGGCGGACAGGGATAATTCACCCCTCCACTTT. This gives the protein CASSLADRDNSPLHF.

The chain recombines TRBV5-4 with TRBJ2-3, with D perhaps matching TRBD1 or TRBD2 (5 bases each). Germline V CDR1 and CDR2: SGHNT, YYREEE (reference sequence). V was pared by 4 bases and J by 4 bases, with 13 bases between. The CDR3 is 14 residues long. The CDR3 bases are TGTGCCAGCAGCGGACGTATGGGGGCAGATACGCAGTATTTT. This translates into CASSGRMGADTQYF.

The rearrangement uses TRBV4-3 and TRBJ2-3; D call uncertain. This CDR3 is built from 13 residues. In germline, CDR1 is LGHNA, CDR2 YSLEER. Trimming left V 4 bases short and J 5 bases short, with 10 bases between. The CDR3 nucleotides are TGCGCCAGCAGCCCTACCTTGTTAGATACGCAGTATTTT. Protein: CASSPTLLDTQYF.

The gene calls are TRBV12-3 or TRBV12-4 and TRBJ1-5; D gene unclear. The CDR3 consists of 15 residues. V shed 6 bases and J shed 2 bases, with 14 bases lying between them. CDR3 region: CASSRGLVGNQPQHF. CDR3 coding DNA: TGTGCCAGCAGCCGAGGGCTGGTGGGCAATCAGCCCCAGCATTTT.

V and J are TRBV12-3 or TRBV12-4 and TRBJ2-5, with D perhaps matching TRBD2 (5 bases). CDR3 length: 14 amino acids. Trimming cost V 3 bases and J 1 base, with 9 bases left between them. CDR3 in DNA: TGTGCCAGCAGTTTTTGGGAGTCCCAAGAGACCCAGTACTTC. Its protein product is CASSFWESQETQYF.

The genes are TRBV9 and TRBJ2-2; the match to TRBD1 covers 8 bases. V lost 3 bases and J lost 7; bases outside the gene matches: 8. CDR3 length: 15 amino acids. Per the germline V gene, CDR1 is SGDLS and CDR2 is YYNGEE. CDR3 bases: TGTGCCAGCAGCGCCGGGACAGGAAGCTACGGGGAGCTGTTTTTT. Its protein is CASSAGTGSYGELFF.